Given below is one T cell receptor (beta chain) in context. Its antigen specificity is not known. No much larger clone exists at a distance of one base, and base qualities are not known. The sample originates from a study of T-cell memory formation after mild COVID-19 (dated by TCRdb to 2020 to 2023). Turning to the overall study: TCR sequence clusters from the two donors were found to be largely donor specific. T-cell clones expanding and contracting after mild COVID-19 in two donors were tracked by longitudinal TCRalpha and TCRbeta repertoire sequencing. The cohort was made up of two young adult volunteers, one female and one male, who were previously healthy. General conclusions and limits of the study: Some responding clones were found in pre-infection memory, which suggests that pre-existing cross-reactive memory T cells took part in the SARS-CoV-2 response. From day 15 to 85, contracting clones showed balanced CD4/CD8 phenotypes, whereas a second wave of clones that expanded from day 15 to 37 leaned towards CD4+. Only two mild cases were covered by the study, and larger cohorts that include severe cases with pre-infection samples were considered necessary. SARS-CoV-2 specificity of the second-wave clones peaking on day 37 was not confirmed. Contracting CD4+ clones turned up mainly in the CM and EM memory subsets, whereas EMRA was where CD8+ clones were enriched.

Sequencing took place on an Illumina NovaSeq 6000. Using 5'RACE with constant-segment primers, TCRalpha and TCRbeta cDNA libraries were constructed, with sample barcodes and unique molecular identifiers added in the process. RNA was extracted from every sample with Trizol reagent. Libraries were amplified in two PCR steps, with a second sample barcode and Illumina TruSeq adapters added in the second step. Libraries were sequenced on an Illumina NovaSeq with 2 x 150 bp paired-end reads. The original pipeline was this. With migec v1.2.7, reads were demultiplexed and then collapsed into UMI-guided consensus sequences. Using mixcr v2.1.11, the UMI consensuses were aligned to TRA and TRB V and J templates and assembled into clonotypes. Expanded or contracted clonotypes were those called significant by both edgeR and NoisET, with noise models trained on biological replicates. For edgeR calls, the cutoffs were a false discovery rate-adjusted p below 0.01 and a log2 fold-change threshold of 1. As an exploratory analysis of dynamics, max-normalized trajectories of the 1000 most abundant clonotypes were examined by PCA with hierarchical clustering. Separately sequenced CD4+ and CD8+ repertoires were used to assign a CD4 or CD8 phenotype to each responding clone. TCRdb took the public reads, trimmed them with fastp at Q25, ran MiXCR for clone calling and kept in-frame beta chains. Merged by CDR3 protein, the rows form single entries marked with the most common genes and DNA. TCRdb, not the original authors, processed these V and J calls. Present in this sample are about 140,000 distinct CDR3 sequences, 15% to 20% of which were seen just once. About 2.3% of the sample comes from the top ten.

Looking up the germline V gene yields CDR1 MGHDK and CDR2 SYGVNS. The CDR3 has 13 amino acids, counting the end cysteine and phenylalanine. Just CDR3 DNA is preserved here, 39 bases in frame from base 1. The trim is 10 bases for V and 2 bases for J, with a gap of 11 bases between the germline ends. Ficoll-Paque density gradient centrifugation was used to isolate PBMCs. The rearranged chain carries TRBV25-1 and TRBJ2-2; the best D guess is TRBD1, with 5 bases matching. The specimen sequenced was PBMCs or a T cell subset sorted from them (not recorded which). The receptor comes from an adult woman who had mild COVID-19 (a few samples of this study predate the infection). The sample titles of this study are shuffled in the database, so cell type and time point are left out; the donor was told from shared clones. The DNA is as follows: TGTGCCACCCAGGGCCTAAACACCGGGGAGCTGTTTTTT. It codes for CATQGLNTGELFF.